The present TCR beta chain was sequenced within a study of OX40 agonist ivuxolimab in advanced cancers. On the study more broadly: Melanoma, hepatocellular carcinoma, head and neck or renal cell cancer occurred in dose-escalation patients.

CDR3 length equals 14 residues. The V gene lost 6 bases and the J gene lost 5 bases, with 16 bases spanning the gap. From germline, CDR1 is SQVTM and CDR2 ANQGSEA. This table comes from immunoSEQ multiplex PCR, and its TCRdb copy is limited to in-frame clones, with some not included. The sample lists about 17,000 clones; almost 95% were seen once. This TCR was sampled from an adult with an advanced solid tumor such as melanoma, head and neck, liver or kidney cancer. The genes are TRBV29-1 and TRBJ2-2; either TRBD1 or TRBD2 may supply D (5 bases each). The material was CD4+ or CD8+ T cells sorted from blood, obtained in a trial of the OX40 agonist ivuxolimab. The chain's CDR3 is CSVDSGSGTGELFF. The CDR3 nucleotides read TGCAGCGTGGACTCAGGGTCGGGAACCGGGGAGCTGTTTTTT.